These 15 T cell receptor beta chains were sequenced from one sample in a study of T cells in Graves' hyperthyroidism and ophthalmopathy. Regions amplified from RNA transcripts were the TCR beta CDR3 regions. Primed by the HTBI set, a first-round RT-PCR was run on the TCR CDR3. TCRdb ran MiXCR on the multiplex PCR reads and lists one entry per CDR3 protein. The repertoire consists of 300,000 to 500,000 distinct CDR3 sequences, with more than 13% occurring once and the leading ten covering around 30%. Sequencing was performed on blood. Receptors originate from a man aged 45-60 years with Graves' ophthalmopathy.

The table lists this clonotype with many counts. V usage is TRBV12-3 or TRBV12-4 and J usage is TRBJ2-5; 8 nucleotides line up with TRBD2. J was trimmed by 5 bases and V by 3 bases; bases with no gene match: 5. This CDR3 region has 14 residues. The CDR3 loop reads CASSFAGGGETQYF. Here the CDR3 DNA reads TGTGCCAGCAGTTTCGCGGGAGGCGGCGAGACCCAGTACTTC.

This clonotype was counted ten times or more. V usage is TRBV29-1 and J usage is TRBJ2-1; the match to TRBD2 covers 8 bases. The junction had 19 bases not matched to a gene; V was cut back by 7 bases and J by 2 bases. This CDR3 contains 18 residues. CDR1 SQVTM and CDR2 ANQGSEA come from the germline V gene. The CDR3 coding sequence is TGCAGCGCCGTACAGTCTATTGTAACGGGAGGGCCCTACAATGAGCAGTTCTTC. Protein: CSAVQSIVTGGPYNEQFF.

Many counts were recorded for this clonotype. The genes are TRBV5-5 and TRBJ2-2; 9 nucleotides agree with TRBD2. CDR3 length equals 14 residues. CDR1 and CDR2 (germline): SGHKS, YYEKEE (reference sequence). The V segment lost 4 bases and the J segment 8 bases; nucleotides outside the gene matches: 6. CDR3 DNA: TGTGCCAGCAGCCTGCGGGAGGGCCCAGGGGAGCTGTTTTTT. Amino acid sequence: CASSLREGPGELFF.

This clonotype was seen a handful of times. The CDR3 bases are TGCAGTGCCACAAACAGGGGAACCACAGATACGCAGTATTTT. This gives the protein CSATNRGTTDTQYF. The chain employs TRBV20-1 and TRBJ2-3, with TRBD1 matching 7 bases. V gave up 6 bases and J gave up 2 bases; unmatched junction bases: 8. The CDR3 covers 14 residues. Germline CDR1 and CDR2: DFQATT and SNEGSKA (reference sequence).

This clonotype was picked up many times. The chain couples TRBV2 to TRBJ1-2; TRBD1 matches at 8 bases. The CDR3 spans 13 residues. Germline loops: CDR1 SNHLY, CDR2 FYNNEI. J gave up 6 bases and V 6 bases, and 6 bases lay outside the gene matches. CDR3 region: CASRGQGQNGYTF. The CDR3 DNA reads TGTGCCAGCAGAGGACAGGGCCAGAATGGCTACACCTTC.

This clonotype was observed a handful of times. The DNA for the CDR3 is TGCGCCAGCAGCCACGTTTTGGGGCGGGGGGGCCGCTCCTACGAGCAGTACTTC. It yields the protein CASSHVLGRGGRSYEQYF. This chain joins TRBV4-1 and TRBJ2-7, with 9 nucleotides matching TRBD2. Unmatched junction bases numbered 12, after V lost 3 bases and J lost 0 bases. The CDR3 is made up of 18 amino acids. Germline CDR1 is MGHRA and CDR2 is YSYEKL.

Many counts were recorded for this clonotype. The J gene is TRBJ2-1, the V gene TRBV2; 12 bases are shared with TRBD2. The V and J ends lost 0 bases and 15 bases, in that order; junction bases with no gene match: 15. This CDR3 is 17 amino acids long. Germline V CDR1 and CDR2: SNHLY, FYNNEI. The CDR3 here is CASSEATTTSGRPEMFF. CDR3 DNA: TGTGCCAGCAGTGAAGCGACCACAACTAGCGGGAGGCCTGAAATGTTCTTC.

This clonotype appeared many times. The CDR3 loop is CASSPPGDHLEQYF. DNA for the CDR3: TGTGCCAGCTCACCTCCTGGGGACCATCTCGAGCAGTACTTC. This chain links TRBV18 with TRBJ2-7; possibly TRBD1 or TRBD2 for D (5 bases each). V lost 3 bases to trimming and J lost 6 bases, with 15 bases between them. CDR1 is KGHSH, CDR2 LQKENI, per germline. The CDR3 has 14 amino acids.

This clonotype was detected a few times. This CDR3 reads CSARWLAGGREQYF. CDR3 bases: TGCAGTGCCAGATGGTTAGCGGGGGGCCGGGAGCAGTACTTC. The gene calls are TRBV20-1 and TRBJ2-7; the match to TRBD2 covers 10 bases. In germline, CDR1 is DFQATT, CDR2 SNEGSKA (reference sequence). This CDR3 contains 14 residues. The ends lost 6 bases at V and 7 bases at J; junction bases unmatched: 12.

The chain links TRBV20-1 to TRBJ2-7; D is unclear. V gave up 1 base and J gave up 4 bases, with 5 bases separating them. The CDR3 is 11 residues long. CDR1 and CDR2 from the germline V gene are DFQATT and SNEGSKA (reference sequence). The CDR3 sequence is CSARGYYEQYF. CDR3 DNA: TGCAGTGCTAGAGGCTATTACGAGCAGTACTTC.

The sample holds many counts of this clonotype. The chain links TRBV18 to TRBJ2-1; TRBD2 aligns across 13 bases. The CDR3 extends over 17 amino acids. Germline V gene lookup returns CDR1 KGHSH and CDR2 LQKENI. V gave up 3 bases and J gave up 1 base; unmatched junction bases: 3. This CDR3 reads CASSPLLAGGSYNEQFF. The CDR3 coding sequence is TGTGCCAGCTCACCCTTACTAGCGGGAGGGTCCTACAATGAGCAGTTCTTC.

The CDR3, as DNA: TGTGCCAGCAGCAAAGAAGGGGAAAGGGCCAAAAACATTCAGTACTTC. It yields the protein CASSKEGERAKNIQYF. The rearrangement uses TRBV5-4 and TRBJ2-4, with D possibly being TRBD1 (5 bases). This CDR3 spans 16 amino acids. V dropped 4 bases and J dropped 1 base, with 15 bases sitting between them. From germline, CDR1 is SGHNT and CDR2 YYREEE (reference sequence).

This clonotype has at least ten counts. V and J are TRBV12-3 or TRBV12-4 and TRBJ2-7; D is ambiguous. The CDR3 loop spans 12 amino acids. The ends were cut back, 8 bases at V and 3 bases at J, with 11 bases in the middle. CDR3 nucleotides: TGTGCCAGCGGCCGTCAAAACTACGAGCAGTACTTC. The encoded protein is CASGRQNYEQYF.

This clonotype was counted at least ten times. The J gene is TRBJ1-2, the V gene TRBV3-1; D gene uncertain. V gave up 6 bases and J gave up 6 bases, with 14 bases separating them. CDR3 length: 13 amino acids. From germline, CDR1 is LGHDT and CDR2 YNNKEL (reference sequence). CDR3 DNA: TGTGCCAGCAGTAAAAATGTCTGGGATGGCTACACCTTC. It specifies CASSKNVWDGYTF.

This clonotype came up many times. CDR3 DNA: TGTGCCAGCAGCTTAGTAGGGACAAGACTCCTAAGGTACGAGCAGTACTTC. Translating it yields CASSLVGTRLLRYEQYF. The chain links TRBV11-2 to TRBJ2-7, with TRBD1 as a possible D gene (6 bases). Trimming stripped 1 base from V and 4 bases from J, with 20 bases between. Per the germline V gene, CDR1 is SGHAT and CDR2 is FQNNGV. The CDR3 sequence is 17 residues long.